This TCR beta chain was observed in a study of shared clonotypes between healthy human individuals. Regarding the study as a whole: Generation probability values for non-shared clonotypes were lower than those for clonotypes shared by all four donors. Generally, naive subsets (rather than memory subsets) showed larger estimated richness.

V was pared by 4 bases and J by 15 bases, with 13 bases between. This CDR3 is 11 amino acids long. The germline CDR1 and CDR2 sequences are MNHEY and SVGAGI. The naive CD8 subset, CD45RO-negative cells positively selected for CCR7, excluded terminally differentiated effector memory CD45RA+ cells. TCRdb keeps only in-frame clones here, not all; method: immunoSEQ multiplex PCR. The data contain hundreds of thousands of clones, 95% to 96% of them singletons. This clone has only one observation. Its antigen is undetermined. The sequence was obtained from a woman in her twenties or thirties in good health. The sample taken for sequencing was naive CD8+ T cells sorted from blood. V usage is TRBV6-5 and J usage is TRBJ2-1, with a possible D match to TRBD1 (5 bases). In DNA form, the CDR3 reads TGTGCCAGCAGTTTAGGGGCTCATAGGTTCTTC. It yields the protein CASSLGAHRFF.